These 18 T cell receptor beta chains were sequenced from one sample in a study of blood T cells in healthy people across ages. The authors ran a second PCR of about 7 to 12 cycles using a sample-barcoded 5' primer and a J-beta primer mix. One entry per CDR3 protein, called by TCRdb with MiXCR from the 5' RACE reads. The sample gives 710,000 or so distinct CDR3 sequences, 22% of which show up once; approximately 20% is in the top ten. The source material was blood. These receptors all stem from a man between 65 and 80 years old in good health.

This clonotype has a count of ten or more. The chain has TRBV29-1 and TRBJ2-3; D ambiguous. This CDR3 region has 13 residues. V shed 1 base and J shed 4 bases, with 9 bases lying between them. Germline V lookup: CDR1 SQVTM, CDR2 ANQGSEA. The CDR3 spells CSVEGGGADTQYF. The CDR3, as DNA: TGCAGCGTTGAAGGTGGTGGGGCAGATACGCAGTATTTT.

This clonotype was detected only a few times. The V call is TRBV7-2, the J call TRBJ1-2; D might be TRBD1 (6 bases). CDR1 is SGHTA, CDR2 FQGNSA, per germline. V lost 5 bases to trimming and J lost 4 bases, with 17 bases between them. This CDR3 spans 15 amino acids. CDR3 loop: CASSPDGGLGYGYTF. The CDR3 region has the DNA TGTGCCAGCAGCCCAGACGGGGGGCTTGGCTATGGCTACACCTTC.

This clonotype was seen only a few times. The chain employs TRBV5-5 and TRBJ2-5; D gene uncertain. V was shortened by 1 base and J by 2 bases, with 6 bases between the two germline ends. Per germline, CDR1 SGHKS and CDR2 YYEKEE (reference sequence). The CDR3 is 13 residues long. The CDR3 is CASSLLKQETQYF. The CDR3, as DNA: TGTGCCAGCAGCTTGTTGAAGCAAGAGACCCAGTACTTC.

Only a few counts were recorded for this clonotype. CDR3 sequence (DNA): TGTGCCAGCAGTGAGAATAGACCCGAGCAGTACTTC. Encoded protein: CASSENRPEQYF. The chain employs TRBV2 and TRBJ2-7; D unresolved. This CDR3 spans 12 amino acids. Germline V gene data show CDR1 as SNHLY and CDR2 as FYNNEI. Deletions cut 3 bases from V and 6 bases from J, with 9 bases between. Drawing the rest from reference TRBV2 and TRBJ2-7, the complete variable domain is EPEVTQTPSHQVTQMGQEVILRCVPISNHLYFYWYRQILGQKVEFLVSFYNNEISEKSEIFDDQFSVERPDGSNFTLKIRSTKLEDSAMYFCASSENRPEQYFGPGTRLTVT.

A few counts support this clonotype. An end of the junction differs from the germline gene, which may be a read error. CDR3 sequence reads: CASSYRGNSYF. The DNA for the CDR3 is TGTGCCAGCAGTTACAGGGGGAACTCGTATTTC. The chain recombines TRBV6-5 with TRBJ2-7; D is possibly TRBD1 (6 bases). Germline CDR1 and CDR2: MNHEY and SVGAGI. The CDR3 extends over 11 amino acids.

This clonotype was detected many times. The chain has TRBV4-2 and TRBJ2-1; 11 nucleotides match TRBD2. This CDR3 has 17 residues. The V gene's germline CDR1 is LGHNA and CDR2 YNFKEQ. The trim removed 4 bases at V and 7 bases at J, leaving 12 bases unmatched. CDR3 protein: CASSRNSGTSGRNEQFF. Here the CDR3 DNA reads TGTGCCAGCAGCCGTAACTCCGGGACTAGCGGTAGGAATGAGCAGTTCTTC.

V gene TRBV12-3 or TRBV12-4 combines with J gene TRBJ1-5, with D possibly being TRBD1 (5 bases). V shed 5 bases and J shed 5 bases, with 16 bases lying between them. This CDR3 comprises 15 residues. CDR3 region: CASSPSRGLHQPQHF. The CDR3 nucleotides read TGTGCCAGCAGTCCCTCAAGGGGCCTGCATCAGCCCCAGCATTTT.

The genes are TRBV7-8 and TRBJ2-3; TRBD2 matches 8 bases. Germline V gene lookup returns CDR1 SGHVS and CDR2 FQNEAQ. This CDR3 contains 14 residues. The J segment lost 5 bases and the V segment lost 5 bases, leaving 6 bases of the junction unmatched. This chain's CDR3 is CASSRNSGVDTQYF. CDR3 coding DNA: TGTGCCAGCAGCCGAAATAGCGGGGTAGATACGCAGTATTTT. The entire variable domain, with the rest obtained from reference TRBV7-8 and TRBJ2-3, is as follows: GAGVSQSPRYKVAKRGQDVALRCDPISGHVSLFWYQQALGQGPEFLTYFQNEAQLDKSGLPSDRFFAERPEGSVSTLKIQRTQQEDSAVYLCASSRNSGVDTQYFGPGTRLTVL.

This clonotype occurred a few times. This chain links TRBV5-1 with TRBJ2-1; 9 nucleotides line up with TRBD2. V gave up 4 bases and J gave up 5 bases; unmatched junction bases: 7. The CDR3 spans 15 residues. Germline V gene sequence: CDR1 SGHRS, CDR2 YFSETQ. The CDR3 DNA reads TGCGCCAGCAGCCGGTTAGCGGGAGCGGACAATGAGCAGTTCTTC. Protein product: CASSRLAGADNEQFF.

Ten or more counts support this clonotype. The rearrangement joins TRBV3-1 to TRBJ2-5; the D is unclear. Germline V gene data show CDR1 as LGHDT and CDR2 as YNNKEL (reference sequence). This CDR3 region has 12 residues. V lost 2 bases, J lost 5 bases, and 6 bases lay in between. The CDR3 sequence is CASSQLGETQYF. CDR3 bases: TGTGCCAGCAGCCAATTGGGGGAGACCCAGTACTTC.

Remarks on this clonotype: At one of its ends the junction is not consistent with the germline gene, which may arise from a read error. This CDR3 reads CASSQMGTGRLQNERLFF. The CDR3 DNA sequence: TGTGCCAGCAGTCAGATGGGAACAGGGAGGCTCCAGAATGAAAGACTGTTTTTT. The chain has TRBV13 and TRBJ1-4, with D possibly being TRBD1 (6 bases). Germline values: CDR1 PRHDT, CDR2 FYEKMQ (reference sequence). This CDR3 has 18 residues. The entire variable domain, with the rest obtained from reference TRBV13 and TRBJ1-4, is as follows: AAGVIQSPRHLIKEKRETATLKCYPIPRHDTVYWYQQGPGQDPQFLISFYEKMQSDKGSIPDRFSAQQFSDYHSELNMSSLELGDSALYFCASSQMGTGRLQNERLFFGSGTQLSVL.

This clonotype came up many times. CDR3 DNA: TGTGCCAGCAGCTTAGCCCCAGGGCAGGGCATCAATGAGCAGTTCTTC. This encodes CASSLAPGQGINEQFF. The chain combines TRBV7-7 with TRBJ2-1; TRBD1 might be the D (5 bases). The CDR3 has 16 residues. Trimming removed 0 bases from V and 6 bases from J, with 15 bases in between. The germline CDR1 and CDR2 sequences are SSHAT and FNYEAQ (reference sequence). The complete variable domain, with remaining parts taken from reference TRBV7-7 and TRBJ2-1, reads GAGVSQSPRYKVTKRGQDVTLRCDPISSHATLYWYQQALGQGPEFLTYFNYEAQPDKSGLPSDRFSAERPEGSISTLTIQRTEQRDSAMYRCASSLAPGQGINEQFFGPGTRLTVL.

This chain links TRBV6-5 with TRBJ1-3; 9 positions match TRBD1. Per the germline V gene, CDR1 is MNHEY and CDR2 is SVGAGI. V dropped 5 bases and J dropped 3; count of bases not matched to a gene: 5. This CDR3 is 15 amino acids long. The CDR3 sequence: CASSEDRGGGNTIYF. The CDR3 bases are TGTGCCAGCAGTGAGGACAGGGGAGGTGGAAACACCATATATTTT.

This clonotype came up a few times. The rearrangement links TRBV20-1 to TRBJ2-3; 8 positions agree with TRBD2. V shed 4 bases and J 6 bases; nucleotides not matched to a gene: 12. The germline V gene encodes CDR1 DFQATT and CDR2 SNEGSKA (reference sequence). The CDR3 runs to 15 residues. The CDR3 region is CSATSGEREWDTQYF. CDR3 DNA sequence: TGCAGTGCTACCTCCGGAGAGCGGGAGTGGGATACGCAGTATTTT.

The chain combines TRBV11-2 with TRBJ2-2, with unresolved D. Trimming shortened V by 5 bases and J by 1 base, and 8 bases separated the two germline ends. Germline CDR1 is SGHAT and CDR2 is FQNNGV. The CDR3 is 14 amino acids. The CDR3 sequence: CASSPVLNTGELFF. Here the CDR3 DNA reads TGTGCCAGCAGCCCCGTACTGAACACCGGGGAGCTGTTTTTT.

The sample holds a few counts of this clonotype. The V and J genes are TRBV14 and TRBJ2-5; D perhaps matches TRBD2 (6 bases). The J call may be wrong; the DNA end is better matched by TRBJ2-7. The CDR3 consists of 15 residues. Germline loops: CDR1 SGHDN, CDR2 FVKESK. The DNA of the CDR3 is TGTGCCAGCAGCCAAGTTAGGCGGGGTCCCTACGAGCAGTACTTC. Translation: CASSQVRRGPYEQYF.

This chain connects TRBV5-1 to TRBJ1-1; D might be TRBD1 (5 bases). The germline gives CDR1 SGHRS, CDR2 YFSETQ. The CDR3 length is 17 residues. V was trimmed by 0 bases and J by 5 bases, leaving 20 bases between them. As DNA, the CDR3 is TGCGCCAGCAGCTTGGGACATGGGACGGGGAGGAGGACTGAAGCTTTCTTT. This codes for CASSLGHGTGRRTEAFF.

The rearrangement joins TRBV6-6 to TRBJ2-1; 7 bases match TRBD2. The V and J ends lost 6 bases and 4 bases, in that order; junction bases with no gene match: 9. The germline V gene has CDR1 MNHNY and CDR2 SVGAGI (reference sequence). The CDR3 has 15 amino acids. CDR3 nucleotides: TGTGCCAGCAGGTCTAGCGGACTAGTATACAATGAGCAGTTCTTC. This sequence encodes CASRSSGLVYNEQFF.